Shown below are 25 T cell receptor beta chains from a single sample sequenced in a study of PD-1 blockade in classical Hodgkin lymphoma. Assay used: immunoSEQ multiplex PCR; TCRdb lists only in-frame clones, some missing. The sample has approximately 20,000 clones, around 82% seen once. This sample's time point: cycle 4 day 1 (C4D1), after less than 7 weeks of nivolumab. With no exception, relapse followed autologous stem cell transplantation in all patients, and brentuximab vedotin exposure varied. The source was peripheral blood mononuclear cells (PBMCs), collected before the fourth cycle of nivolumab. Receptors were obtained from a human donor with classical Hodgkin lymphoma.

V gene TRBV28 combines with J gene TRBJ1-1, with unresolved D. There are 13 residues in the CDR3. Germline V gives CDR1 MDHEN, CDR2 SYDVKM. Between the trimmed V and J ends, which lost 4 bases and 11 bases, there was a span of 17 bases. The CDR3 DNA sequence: TGTGCCAGCAGTTCTCAGGCTGGGAAGCGCGCTTTCTTT. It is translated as CASSSQAGKRAFF.

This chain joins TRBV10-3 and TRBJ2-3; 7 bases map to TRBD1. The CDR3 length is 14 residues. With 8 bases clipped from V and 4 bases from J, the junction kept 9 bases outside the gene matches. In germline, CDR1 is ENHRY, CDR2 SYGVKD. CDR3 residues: CAILGGHLSDTQYF. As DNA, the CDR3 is TGTGCCATCTTAGGGGGCCACCTGTCAGATACGCAGTATTTT.

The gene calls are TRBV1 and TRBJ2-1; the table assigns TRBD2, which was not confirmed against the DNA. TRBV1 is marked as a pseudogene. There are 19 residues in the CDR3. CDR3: CTSSRPTDELAGGYNEQFF. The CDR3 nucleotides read TGCACCAGCAGCCGCCCGACAGATGAGCTAGCGGGAGGCTACAATGAGCAGTTCTTC.

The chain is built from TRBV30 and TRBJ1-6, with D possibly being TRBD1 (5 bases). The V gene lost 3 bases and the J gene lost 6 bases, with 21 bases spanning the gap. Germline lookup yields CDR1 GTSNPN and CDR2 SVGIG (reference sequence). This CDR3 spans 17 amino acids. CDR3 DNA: TGTGCCTGGAGAAGTGGCAACTTTGGGGGAATTAATTCACCCCTCCACTTT. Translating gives CAWRSGNFGGINSPLHF.

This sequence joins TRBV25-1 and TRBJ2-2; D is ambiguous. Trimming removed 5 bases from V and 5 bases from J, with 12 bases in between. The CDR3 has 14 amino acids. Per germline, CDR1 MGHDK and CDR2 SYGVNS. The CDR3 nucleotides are TGTGCCAGCAGTCCCGTGGGGTGGACCGGGGAGCTGTTTTTT. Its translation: CASSPVGWTGELFF.

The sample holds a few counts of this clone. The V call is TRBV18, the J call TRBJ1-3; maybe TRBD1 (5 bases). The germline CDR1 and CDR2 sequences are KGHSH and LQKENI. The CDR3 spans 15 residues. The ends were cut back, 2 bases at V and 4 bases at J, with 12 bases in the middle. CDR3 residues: CASSPFSDIGNTIYF. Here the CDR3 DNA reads TGTGCCAGCTCACCATTTTCGGACATCGGAAACACCATATATTTT.

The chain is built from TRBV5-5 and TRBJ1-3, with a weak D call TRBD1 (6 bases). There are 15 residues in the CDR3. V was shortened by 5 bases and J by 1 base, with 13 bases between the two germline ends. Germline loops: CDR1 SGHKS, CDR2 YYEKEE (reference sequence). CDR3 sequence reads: CASRKQGGSGNTIYF. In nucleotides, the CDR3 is TGTGCCAGCAGAAAACAGGGTGGTTCTGGAAACACCATATATTTT.

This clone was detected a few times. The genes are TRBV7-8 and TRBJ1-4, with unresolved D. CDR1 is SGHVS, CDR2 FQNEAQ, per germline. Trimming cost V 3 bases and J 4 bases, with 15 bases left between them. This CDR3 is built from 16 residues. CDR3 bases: TGTGCCAGCAGCTTCATCGCGGCAGCCAATAATGAAAAACTGTTTTTT. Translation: CASSFIAAANNEKLFF.

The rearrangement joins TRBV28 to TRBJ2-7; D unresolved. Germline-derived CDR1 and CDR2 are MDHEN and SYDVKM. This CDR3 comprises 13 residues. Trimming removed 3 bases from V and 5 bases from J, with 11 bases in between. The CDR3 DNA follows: TGTGCCAGCAGTTTTGGGGTTAGGAACGAGCAGTACGTC. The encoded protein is CASSFGVRNEQYV.

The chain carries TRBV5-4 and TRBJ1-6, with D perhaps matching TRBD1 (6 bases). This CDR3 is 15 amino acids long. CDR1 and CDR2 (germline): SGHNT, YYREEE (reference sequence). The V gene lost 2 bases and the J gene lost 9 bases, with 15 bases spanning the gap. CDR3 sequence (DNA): TGTGCCAGCAGCTTAAGACAGGTGGTCTCTTCACCCCTCCACTTT. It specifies CASSLRQVVSSPLHF. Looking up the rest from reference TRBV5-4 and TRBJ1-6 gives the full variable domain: ETGVTQSPTHLIKTRGQQVTLRCSSQSGHNTVSWYQQALGQGPQFIFQYYREEENGRGNFPPRFSGLQFPNYSSELNVNALELDDSALYLCASSLRQVVSSPLHFGNGTRLTVT.

The chain's CDR3 is CASSESGGYSNQPQHF. The CDR3 nucleotides read TGCGCCAGCAGTGAGTCGGGGGGATATAGCAATCAGCCCCAGCATTTT. The chain links TRBV10-2 to TRBJ1-5; D is possibly TRBD1 (5 bases). CDR1 and CDR2 from the germline V gene are WSHSY and SAAADI. Trimming left V 0 bases short and J 0 bases short, with 9 bases between. This CDR3 has 16 amino acids.

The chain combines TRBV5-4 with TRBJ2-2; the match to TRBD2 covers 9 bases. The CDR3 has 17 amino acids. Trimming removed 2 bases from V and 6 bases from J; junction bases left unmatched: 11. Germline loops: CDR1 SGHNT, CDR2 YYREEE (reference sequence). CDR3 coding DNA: TGTGCCAGCAGCTTATCTTTCGCTGCGGGAGGGTCCGGGGAGCTGTTTTTT. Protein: CASSLSFAAGGSGELFF.

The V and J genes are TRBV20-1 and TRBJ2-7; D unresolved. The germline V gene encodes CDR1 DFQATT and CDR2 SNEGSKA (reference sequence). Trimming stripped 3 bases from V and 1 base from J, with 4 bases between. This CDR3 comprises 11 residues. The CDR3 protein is CSARLSYEQYF. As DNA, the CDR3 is TGCAGTGCTAGGTTATCCTACGAGCAGTACTTC.

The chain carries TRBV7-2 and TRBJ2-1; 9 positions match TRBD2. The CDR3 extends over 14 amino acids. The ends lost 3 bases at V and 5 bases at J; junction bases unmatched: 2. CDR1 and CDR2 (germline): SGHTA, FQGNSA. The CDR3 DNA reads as TGTGCCAGCAGCTTCGGACTAGCGAACAATGAGCAGTTCTTC. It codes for CASSFGLANNEQFF.

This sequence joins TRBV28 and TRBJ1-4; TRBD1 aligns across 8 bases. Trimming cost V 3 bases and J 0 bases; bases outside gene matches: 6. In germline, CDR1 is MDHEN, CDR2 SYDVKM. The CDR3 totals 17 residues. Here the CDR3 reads CASSFQTGAATNEKLFF. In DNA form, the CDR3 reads TGTGCCAGCAGTTTTCAGACAGGGGCAGCAACTAATGAAAAACTGTTTTTT.

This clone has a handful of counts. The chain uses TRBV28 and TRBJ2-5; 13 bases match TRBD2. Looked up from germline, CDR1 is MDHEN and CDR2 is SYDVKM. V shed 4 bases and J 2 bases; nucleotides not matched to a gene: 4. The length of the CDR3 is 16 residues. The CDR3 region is CASSSPGLAGQETQYF. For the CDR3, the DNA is TGTGCCAGCAGTTCCCCGGGACTAGCGGGACAAGAGACCCAGTACTTC.

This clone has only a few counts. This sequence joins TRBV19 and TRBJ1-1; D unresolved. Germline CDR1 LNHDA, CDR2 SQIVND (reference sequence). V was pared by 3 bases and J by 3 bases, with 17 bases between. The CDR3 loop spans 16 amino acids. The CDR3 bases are TGTGCCAGTAGTATTGGGAGTTTCAAGGCCTACACTGAAGCTTTCTTT. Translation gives CASSIGSFKAYTEAFF.

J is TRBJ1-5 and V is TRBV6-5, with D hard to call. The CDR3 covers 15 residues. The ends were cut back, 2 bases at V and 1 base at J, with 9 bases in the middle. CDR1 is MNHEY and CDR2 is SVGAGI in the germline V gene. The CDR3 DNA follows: TGTGCCAGCAGTTACGGGGTAGGGAGCAATCAGCCCCAGCATTTT. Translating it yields CASSYGVGSNQPQHF.

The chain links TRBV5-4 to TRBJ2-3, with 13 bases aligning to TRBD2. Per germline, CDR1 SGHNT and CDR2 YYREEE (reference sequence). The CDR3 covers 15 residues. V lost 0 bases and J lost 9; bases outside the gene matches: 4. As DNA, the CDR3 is TGTGCCAGCAGCTTGGGACTAGCGGGAGGACCAACGCAGTATTTT. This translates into CASSLGLAGGPTQYF.

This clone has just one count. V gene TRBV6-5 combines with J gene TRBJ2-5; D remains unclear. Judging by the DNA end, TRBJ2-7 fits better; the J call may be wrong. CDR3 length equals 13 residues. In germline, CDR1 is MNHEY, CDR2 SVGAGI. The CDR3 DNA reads TGTGCCAGCAGTCGGACCGTTAACTACGAGCAGTACTTC. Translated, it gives CASSRTVNYEQYF.

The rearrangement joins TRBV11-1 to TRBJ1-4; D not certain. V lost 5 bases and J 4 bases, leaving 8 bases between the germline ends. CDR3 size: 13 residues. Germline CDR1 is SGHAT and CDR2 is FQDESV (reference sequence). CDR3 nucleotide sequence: TGTGCCAGCAGCACCGACGATAATGAAAAACTGTTTTTT. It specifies CASSTDDNEKLFF.

CDR3 sequence reads: CATAGRGIRADGYTF. In nucleotides, the CDR3 is TGTGCCACAGCCGGAAGGGGAATTCGGGCGGATGGCTACACCTTC. V gene TRBV5-4 combines with J gene TRBJ1-2, with D possibly being TRBD1 (5 bases). CDR3 length: 15 residues. The ends were cut back, 9 bases at V and 6 bases at J, with 24 bases in the middle. Per germline, CDR1 SGHNT and CDR2 YYREEE (reference sequence).

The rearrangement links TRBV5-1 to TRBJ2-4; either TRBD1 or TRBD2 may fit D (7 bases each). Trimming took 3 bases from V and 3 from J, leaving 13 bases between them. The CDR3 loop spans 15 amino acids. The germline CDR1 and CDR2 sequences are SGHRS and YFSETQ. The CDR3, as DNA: TGCGCCAGCAGCTCGGGGGGACAGCTCAAAAACATTCAGTACTTC. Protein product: CASSSGGQLKNIQYF.

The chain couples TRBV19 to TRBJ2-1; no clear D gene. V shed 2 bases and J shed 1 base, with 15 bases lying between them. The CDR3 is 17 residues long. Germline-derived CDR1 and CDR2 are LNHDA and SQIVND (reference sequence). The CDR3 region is CASSIRAPSISYNEQFF. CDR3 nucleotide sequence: TGTGCCAGTAGTATAAGGGCCCCTTCTATATCCTACAATGAGCAGTTCTTC.

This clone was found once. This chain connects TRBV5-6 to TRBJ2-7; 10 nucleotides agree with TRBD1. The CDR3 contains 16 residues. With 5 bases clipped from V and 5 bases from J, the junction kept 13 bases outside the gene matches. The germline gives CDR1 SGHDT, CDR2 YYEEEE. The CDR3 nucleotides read TGTGCCAGCAGTGCGGTAGGGACAGGGGATTTCCACGAGCAGTACGTC. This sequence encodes CASSAVGTGDFHEQYV.